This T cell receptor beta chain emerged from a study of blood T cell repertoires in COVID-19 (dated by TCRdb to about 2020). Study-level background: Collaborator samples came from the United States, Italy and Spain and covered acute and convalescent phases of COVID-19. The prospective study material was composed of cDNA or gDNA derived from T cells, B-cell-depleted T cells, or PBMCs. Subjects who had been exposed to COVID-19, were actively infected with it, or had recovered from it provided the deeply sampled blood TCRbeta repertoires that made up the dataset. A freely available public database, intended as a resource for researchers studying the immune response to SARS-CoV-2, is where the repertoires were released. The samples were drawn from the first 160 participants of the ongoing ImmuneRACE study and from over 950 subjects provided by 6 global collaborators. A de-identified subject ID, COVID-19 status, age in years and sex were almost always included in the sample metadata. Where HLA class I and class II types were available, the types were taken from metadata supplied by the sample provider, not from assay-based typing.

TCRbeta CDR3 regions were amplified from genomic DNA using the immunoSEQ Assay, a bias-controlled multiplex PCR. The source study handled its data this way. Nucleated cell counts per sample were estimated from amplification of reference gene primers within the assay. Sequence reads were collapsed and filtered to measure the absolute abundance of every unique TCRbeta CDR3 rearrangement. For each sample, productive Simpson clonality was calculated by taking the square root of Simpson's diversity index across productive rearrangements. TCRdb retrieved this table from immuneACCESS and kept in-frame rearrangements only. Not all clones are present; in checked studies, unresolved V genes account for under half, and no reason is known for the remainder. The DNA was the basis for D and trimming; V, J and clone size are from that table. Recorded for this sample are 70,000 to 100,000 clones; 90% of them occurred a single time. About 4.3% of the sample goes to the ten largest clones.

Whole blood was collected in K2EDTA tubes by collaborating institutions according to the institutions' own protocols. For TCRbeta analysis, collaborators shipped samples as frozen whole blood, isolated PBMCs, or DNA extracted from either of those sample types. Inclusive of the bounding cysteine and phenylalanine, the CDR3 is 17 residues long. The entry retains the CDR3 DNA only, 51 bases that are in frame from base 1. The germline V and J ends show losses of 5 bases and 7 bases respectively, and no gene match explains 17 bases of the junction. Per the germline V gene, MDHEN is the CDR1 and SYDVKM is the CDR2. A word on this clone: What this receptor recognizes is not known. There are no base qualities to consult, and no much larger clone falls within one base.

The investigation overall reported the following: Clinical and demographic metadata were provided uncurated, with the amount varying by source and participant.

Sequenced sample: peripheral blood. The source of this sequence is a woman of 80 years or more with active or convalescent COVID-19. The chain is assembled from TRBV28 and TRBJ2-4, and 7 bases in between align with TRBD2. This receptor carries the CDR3 CASSPGSFPGGGNIQYF. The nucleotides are TGTGCCAGCAGTCCCGGGTCTTTCCCGGGGGGAGGTAACATTCAGTACTTC.